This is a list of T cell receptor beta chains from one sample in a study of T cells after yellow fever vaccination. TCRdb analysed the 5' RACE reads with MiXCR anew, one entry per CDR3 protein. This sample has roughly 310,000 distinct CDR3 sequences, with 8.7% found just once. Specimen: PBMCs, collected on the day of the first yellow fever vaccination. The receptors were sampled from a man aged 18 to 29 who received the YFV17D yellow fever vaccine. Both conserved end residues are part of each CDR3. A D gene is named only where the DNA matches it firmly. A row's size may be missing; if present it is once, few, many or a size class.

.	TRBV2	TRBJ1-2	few	TGTGCCAGCAGTGAAGTCGGGGCTTCCCTGGGCTACACCTTC	CASSEVGASLGYTF
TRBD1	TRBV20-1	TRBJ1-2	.	TGCAGTGCTCCAGGGGGAGGGGAATATGGCTACACCTTC	CSAPGGGEYGYTF
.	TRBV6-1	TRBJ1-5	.	TGTGCCAGCAGTGTGGAATTTCGCCGAAATCAGCCCCAGCATTTT	CASSVEFRRNQPQHF
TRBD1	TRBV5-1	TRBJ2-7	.	TGCGCCAGCAGCTCCGGGACAGATATACGCTGCGAGCAGTACTTC	CASSSGTDIRCEQYF
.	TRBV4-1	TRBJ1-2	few	TGCGCCAGCAGCCAAGGCAGAAGCAACTATGGCTACACCTTC	CASSQGRSNYGYTF
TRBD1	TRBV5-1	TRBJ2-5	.	TGCGCCAGCAGCTTGGCCGCGACAGGGGAAGAGACCCAGTACTTC	CASSLAATGEETQYF
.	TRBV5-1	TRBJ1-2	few	TGCGCCAGCAGCTTGTCGGGGCGCGGCTACACCTTC	CASSLSGRGYTF
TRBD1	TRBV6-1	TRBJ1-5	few	TGTGCCAGCAGTCCACAGGGGAAGGGCAATCAGCCCCAGCATTTT	CASSPQGKGNQPQHF
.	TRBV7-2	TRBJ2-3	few	TGTGCCAGCACCCTGGGGGGTTTGAATACGCAGTATTTT	CASTLGGLNTQYF
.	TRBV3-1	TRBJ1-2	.	TGTGCCAGCAGCCAAGACGGGTACAGCTACTATGGCTACACCTTC	CASSQDGYSYYGYTF
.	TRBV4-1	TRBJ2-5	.	TGCGCCAGCAGCGGGGTAGGGGCCGCACAAGAGACCCAGTACTTC	CASSGVGAAQETQYF
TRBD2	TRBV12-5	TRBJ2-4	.	TGTGCTAGTGCCCCTTCTAGCGGGGGGGTTCTAGCCAAAAACATTCAGTACTTC	CASAPSSGGVLAKNIQYF
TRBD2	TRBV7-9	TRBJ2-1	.	TGTGCCAGCAGCTTAAGGCGGGGGGACAACAATGAGCAGTTCTTC	CASSLRRGDNNEQFF
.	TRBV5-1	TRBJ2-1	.	TGCGCCAGCAGCTTGGCCTTCGCACTGGCTAATGAGCAGTTCTTC	CASSLAFALANEQFF
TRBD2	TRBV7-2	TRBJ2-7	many	TGTGCCAGCAGCTTAGTGCGGGGGAGCTCCTACGAGCAGTACTTC	CASSLVRGSSYEQYF
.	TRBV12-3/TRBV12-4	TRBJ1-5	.	TGTGCCAGCAGTGATCGTGGAGGGGGCAATCAGCCCCAGCATTTT	CASSDRGGGNQPQHF
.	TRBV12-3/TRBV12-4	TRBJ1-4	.	TGTGCCAGCAGTTCGTATGAAAAACTGTTTTTT	CASSSYEKLFF
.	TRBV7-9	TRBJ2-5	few	TGTGCCAGCACCCGAGAGTTTCAAGAGACCCAGTACTTC	CASTREFQETQYF
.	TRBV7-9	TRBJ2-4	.	TGTGCCAGCAGCCGGTTGGGTAGGGAGTACTTC	CASSRLGREYF
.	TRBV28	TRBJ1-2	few	TGTGCCAGCAGTTTGCGTGCAGGAAACTATGGCTACACCTTC	CASSLRAGNYGYTF
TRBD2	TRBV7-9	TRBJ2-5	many	TGTGCCAGCAGCCCGACTAGCGGGGGGTACCAAGAGACCCAGTACTTC	CASSPTSGGYQETQYF
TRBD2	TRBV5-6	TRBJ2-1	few	TGTGCCAGCAGCTTTAGCGGGGGGGCCGACAATGAGCAGTTCTTC	CASSFSGGADNEQFF